One sample yielded the 18 T cell receptor beta chains listed below, sequenced in a study of blood T cell repertoires in COVID-19. Sequencing used immunoSEQ multiplex PCR; TCRdb keeps in-frame clones, though not all of them. This table holds over 450,000 clones, roughly 89% found once. Sequenced sample: peripheral blood. The receptors originated from a woman aged 45-65 years with COVID-19, enrolled during active disease.

This chain uses TRBV5-5 with TRBJ1-2; D is perhaps TRBD1 (6 bases). The CDR3 consists of 14 residues. CDR1 and CDR2 from the germline V gene are SGHKS and YYEKEE (reference sequence). Trimming removed 4 bases at V and 3 bases at J, with 13 bases between. This CDR3 reads CASSATGNHYGYTF. The CDR3 DNA reads TGTGCCAGCAGCGCCACAGGGAATCACTATGGCTACACCTTC. Based on the CDR3 plus reference TRBV5-5 and TRBJ1-2, the full variable domain is DAGVTQSPTHLIKTRGQQVTLRCSPISGHKSVSWYQQVLGQGPQFIFQYYEKEERGRGNFPDRFSARQFPNYSSELNVNALLLGDSALYLCASSATGNHYGYTFGSGTRLTVV.

The V gene is TRBV19, the J gene TRBJ1-1; TRBD1 matches 8 bases. After removal of 7 bases from V and 3 bases from J, the junction contained 7 bases not matched to a gene. This CDR3 has 14 amino acids. CDR1 and CDR2 (germline): LNHDA, SQIVND (reference sequence). CDR3 in amino acids: CASTKDRVDTEAFF. Written as DNA, the CDR3 is TGTGCCAGTACCAAGGACAGGGTGGACACTGAAGCTTTCTTT. Looking up the rest from reference TRBV19 and TRBJ1-1 gives the full variable domain: DGGITQSPKYLFRKEGQNVTLSCEQNLNHDAMYWYRQDPGQGLRLIYYSQIVNDFQKGDIAEGYSVSREKKESFPLTVTSAQKNPTAFYLCASTKDRVDTEAFFGQGTRLTVV.

This chain uses TRBV30 with TRBJ2-2, with 10 positions matching TRBD1. The V gene's germline CDR1 is GTSNPN and CDR2 SVGIG (reference sequence). The CDR3 contains 18 residues. The V gene end was trimmed by 2 bases and the J gene end by 1 base; junction bases not matched to a gene: 10. CDR3 amino acids: CAWSQIDRGRGNTGELFF. CDR3 sequence (DNA): TGTGCCTGGAGTCAAATCGACAGGGGGCGCGGGAACACCGGGGAGCTGTTTTTT.

V usage is TRBV4-1 and J usage is TRBJ1-4, with unresolved D. The CDR3 is made up of 17 amino acids. The V end lost 2 bases, the J end lost 5 bases, and 18 bases lay between the germline ends. Per germline, CDR1 MGHRA and CDR2 YSYEKL. CDR3 nucleotide sequence: TGCGCCAGCAGCCAACTATATAACGCACTCCTCAATGAAAAACTGTTTTTT. Encoded protein: CASSQLYNALLNEKLFF.

The chain combines TRBV29-1 with TRBJ2-3, with 14 bases that match TRBD2. Per the germline V gene, CDR1 is SQVTM and CDR2 is ANQGSEA. There are 15 residues in the CDR3. Trimming took 4 bases from V and 5 from J; bases not matched to a gene: 5. CDR3 loop: CSVVRLAGGVDTQYF. The CDR3, as DNA: TGCAGCGTTGTCAGACTAGCGGGGGGGGTAGATACGCAGTATTTT.

V gene TRBV29-1 combines with J gene TRBJ1-1; D is unresolved. Germline lookup yields CDR1 SQVTM and CDR2 ANQGSEA. V gave up 7 bases and J gave up 1 base, with 7 bases separating them. This CDR3 is built from 11 residues. In nucleotides, the CDR3 is TGCAGCGGGAGGTCGAACACTGAAGCTTTCTTT. Translated, it gives CSGRSNTEAFF.

The V gene is TRBV6-1, the J gene TRBJ1-1; D possibly corresponds to TRBD1 (6 bases). V was trimmed by 1 base and J by 5 bases, leaving 17 bases between them. Germline CDR1 is MNHNS and CDR2 is SASEGT. The CDR3 covers 16 residues. CDR3 loop: CASSEGGQGHLTEAFF. CDR3 bases: TGTGCCAGCAGTGAAGGAGGGCAGGGGCACTTGACTGAAGCTTTCTTT.

The genes are TRBV27 and TRBJ2-7; D gene unclear. This CDR3 is 15 amino acids long. Between the trimmed V and J ends, which lost 4 bases and 4 bases, there was a span of 17 bases. CDR1 is MNHEY, CDR2 SMNVEV, per germline (reference sequence). CDR3 nucleotides: TGTGCCAGCAGTTCTACACTAAGTCGTCAGTACGAGCAGTACTTC. Protein: CASSSTLSRQYEQYF.

J is TRBJ1-1 and V is TRBV19; no clear D gene. Germline values: CDR1 LNHDA, CDR2 SQIVND (reference sequence). Trimming pared 7 bases from V and 3 bases from J, leaving 12 bases between. The CDR3 consists of 13 residues. CDR3 sequence: CASTEGSYTEAFF. CDR3 nucleotide sequence: TGTGCCAGTACCGAGGGCTCTTACACTGAAGCTTTCTTT.

V and J are TRBV7-2 and TRBJ2-1, with D perhaps TRBD2 (6 bases). The CDR3 covers 15 residues. V shed 1 base and J shed 2 bases, with 9 bases lying between them. Germline assignment: CDR1 SGHTA and CDR2 FQGNSA. The CDR3 DNA follows: TGTGCCAGCAGCTTAGTAGGCGGGACCTACAATGAGCAGTTCTTC. Its protein product is CASSLVGGTYNEQFF.

This clone was detected only a few times. The chain recombines TRBV3-1 (or the pseudogene TRBV3-2) with TRBJ1-6; 7 nucleotides align to TRBD1. V was clipped by 4 bases and J by 10 bases; unmatched bases: 16. The CDR3 has 17 residues. Germline loops: CDR1 LGHDT, CDR2 YNNKEL (reference sequence). The DNA for the CDR3 is TGTGCCAGCAGCCTCGTTTCCCCCCGGGACAGAAAATCACCCCTCCACTTT. Its translation is CASSLVSPRDRKSPLHF.

This chain connects TRBV11-3 to TRBJ2-5; 8 nucleotides agree with TRBD2. CDR1 and CDR2 from the germline V gene are SGHNT and YENEEA. V gave up 11 bases and J gave up 5 bases; unmatched junction bases: 10. This CDR3 is 13 amino acids long. The CDR3, as DNA: TGTGCCTCGGGCGGGGGGCCAGGGGAGACCCAGTACTTC. Translation gives CASGGGPGETQYF. Full variable domain (remainder filled in from reference TRBV11-3 and TRBJ2-5): EAGVVQSPRYKIIEKKQPVAFWCNPISGHNTLYWYLQNLGQGPELLIRYENEEAVDDSQLPKDRFSAERLKGVDSTLKIQPAELGDSAVYLCASGGGPGETQYFGPGTRLLVL.

The CDR3: CASSLGRGGTDTQYF. CDR3 nucleotide sequence: TGTGCCAGCAGCTTAGGGAGGGGAGGCACAGATACGCAGTATTTT. The J gene is TRBJ2-3, the V gene TRBV11-3, with D possibly being TRBD2 (6 bases). Trimming removed 1 base at V and 1 base at J, with 9 bases between. The CDR3 is 15 amino acids. Germline V CDR1 and CDR2: SGHNT, YENEEA.

This rearrangement joins TRBV28 to TRBJ1-6; 8 nucleotides align to TRBD1. After removal of 3 bases from V and 10 bases from J, the junction contained 5 bases not matched to a gene. Germline loops: CDR1 MDHEN, CDR2 SYDVKM. The CDR3 is 14 amino acids. The CDR3 coding sequence is TGTGCCAGCAGTTTGGGGAGGACAGGGTCACCCCTCCACTTT. It is translated as CASSLGRTGSPLHF.

The V call is TRBV5-4, the J call TRBJ1-6; 7 nucleotides align to TRBD1. The CDR3 has 14 amino acids. Germline values: CDR1 SGHNT, CDR2 YYREEE (reference sequence). The V and J ends lost 0 bases and 9 bases, in that order; junction bases with no gene match: 3. The CDR3, as DNA: TGTGCCAGCAGCTTGGGGACAGGTAGTTCACCCCTCCACTTT. This encodes CASSLGTGSSPLHF.

The chain combines TRBV5-5 with TRBJ1-1; TRBD1 is a possible D gene (5 bases). V was trimmed by 2 bases and J by 3 bases, leaving 14 bases between them. The CDR3 is made up of 15 amino acids. The V gene's germline CDR1 is SGHKS and CDR2 YYEKEE (reference sequence). The CDR3 region is CASSFGPREDTEAFF. The CDR3 nucleotides are TGTGCCAGCAGCTTTGGTCCCAGGGAGGACACTGAAGCTTTCTTT.

The chain combines TRBV30 with TRBJ1-2, with D perhaps matching TRBD1 (5 bases). CDR3 size: 11 residues. Between the trimmed V and J ends, which lost 5 bases and 7 bases, there was a span of 11 bases. Germline CDR1 GTSNPN, CDR2 SVGIG (reference sequence). The CDR3 nucleotides are TGTGCCTGGGCGACAGTTGGTGGCTACACCTTC. Protein product: CAWATVGGYTF.

The chain has TRBV5-1 and TRBJ1-1, with 7 positions matching TRBD1. The germline CDR1 and CDR2 sequences are SGHRS and YFSETQ. The trim removed 2 bases at V and 11 bases at J, leaving 9 bases unmatched. The CDR3 contains 13 residues. CDR3 loop: CASSLEGAGLAFF. CDR3 DNA sequence: TGCGCCAGCAGCTTAGAGGGGGCAGGACTTGCTTTCTTT.